A selection of T cell receptor beta chains follows, all from one sample in a study of blood T cells in healthy people across ages. TCRdb re-called the 5' RACE reads with MiXCR, one entry per CDR3 protein. The sample has about 780,000 distinct CDR3 sequences, less than 60% seen once. The sequenced sample was blood. The receptors originated from a man older than 75 in good health. CDR3s include the opening cysteine and the closing phenylalanine or tryptophan. Fields, in order: V gene, J gene, clone size, D gene, CDR3 DNA, CDR3 protein. D genes are given only for firm matches. Size is omitted from some rows. Given values are once, few, many or a class for expanded clones.

v_call: TRBV30; j_call: TRBJ1-1; clone_size: .; d_call: .; cdr3_nt: TGTGCCTCGGACAGAGATAACACTGAAGCTTTCTTT; cdr3_aa: CASDRDNTEAFF
v_call: TRBV12-3/TRBV12-4; j_call: TRBJ2-3; clone_size: few; d_call: TRBD2; cdr3_nt: TGTGCCAGCAGTAACCTCGGACTAGCGGGAGTGTTCAGAGATACGCAGTATTTT; cdr3_aa: CASSNLGLAGVFRDTQYF
v_call: TRBV29-1; j_call: TRBJ2-3; clone_size: few; d_call: TRBD2; cdr3_nt: TGCAGCGGAGCGGGAGTCCCGATTACCACAGATACGCAGTATTTT; cdr3_aa: CSGAGVPITTDTQYF
v_call: TRBV2; j_call: TRBJ1-5; clone_size: .; d_call: .; cdr3_nt: TGTGCCAGCAGTGCGTTTGAGGGAAATCAGCCCCAGCATTTT; cdr3_aa: CASSAFEGNQPQHF
v_call: TRBV28; j_call: TRBJ2-7; clone_size: few; d_call: TRBD1; cdr3_nt: TGTGCCAGCAGACCCCCGACAGGGGCCGATACCTACGAGCAGTACTTC; cdr3_aa: CASRPPTGADTYEQYF
v_call: TRBV10-3; j_call: TRBJ2-6; clone_size: .; d_call: .; cdr3_nt: TGTGCCATCAATCGGGACACAAACTCTGGGGCCAACGTCCTGACTTTC; cdr3_aa: CAINRDTNSGANVLTF
v_call: TRBV20-1; j_call: TRBJ2-1; clone_size: .; d_call: .; cdr3_nt: TGCAGTGCCTCCCAACTAGCAGGCTTTCACAATGAGCAGTTCTTC; cdr3_aa: CSASQLAGFHNEQFF
v_call: TRBV3-1; j_call: TRBJ2-3; clone_size: .; d_call: TRBD2; cdr3_nt: TGTGCCAGCGCCCCAGCGGGGGTCACAGATACGCAGTATTTT; cdr3_aa: CASAPAGVTDTQYF
v_call: TRBV4-2; j_call: TRBJ2-6; clone_size: .; d_call: .; cdr3_nt: TGTGCCAGCAGCCAAGATGGCGGGACCGGGGCCAACGTCCTGACTTTC; cdr3_aa: CASSQDGGTGANVLTF
v_call: TRBV20-1; j_call: TRBJ1-1; clone_size: .; d_call: TRBD1; cdr3_nt: TGCAGTGCTAGAGTAACCGGGACAGGGTCGACTGAAGCTTTCTTT; cdr3_aa: CSARVTGTGSTEAFF
v_call: TRBV10-1; j_call: TRBJ2-1; clone_size: .; d_call: .; cdr3_nt: TGCGCCAGCAGTGAAAAAAATGAGCAGTTCTTC; cdr3_aa: CASSEKNEQFF
v_call: TRBV29-1; j_call: TRBJ1-5; clone_size: few; d_call: .; cdr3_nt: TGCAGCGTTGTCCGCGATGAGGGACAGCCCCAGCATTTT; cdr3_aa: CSVVRDEGQPQHF
v_call: TRBV28; j_call: TRBJ2-7; clone_size: .; d_call: TRBD2; cdr3_nt: TGTGCCAGCACAGGACTAGCGGTAGACTATGGCGAGCAGTACTTC; cdr3_aa: CASTGLAVDYGEQYF
v_call: TRBV3-1; j_call: TRBJ2-5; clone_size: .; d_call: TRBD2; cdr3_nt: TGTGCCAGCAGCCAGTCACTAGCGACCCAAGAGACCCAGTACTTC; cdr3_aa: CASSQSLATQETQYF
v_call: TRBV12-3/TRBV12-4; j_call: TRBJ2-5; clone_size: .; d_call: .; cdr3_nt: TGTGCCAGCAGGTCCGGGCCAGTAGAGACCCAGTACTTC; cdr3_aa: CASRSGPVETQYF
v_call: TRBV6-5; j_call: TRBJ1-2; clone_size: once; d_call: .; cdr3_nt: TGTGCCAGCAGTAAGGCGGGGGGTAACTATGGCTGCACCTTC; cdr3_aa: CASSKAGGNYGCTF
v_call: TRBV7-9; j_call: TRBJ2-3; clone_size: .; d_call: .; cdr3_nt: TGTGCCAGCATCGTTCTGGGCAGGGGGGTCACAGATACGCAGTATTTT; cdr3_aa: CASIVLGRGVTDTQYF
v_call: TRBV9; j_call: TRBJ2-7; clone_size: .; d_call: TRBD1; cdr3_nt: TGTGCCGGCAGCGTACAGGGGGCAAGTACCGAGCAGTACTTC; cdr3_aa: CAGSVQGASTEQYF
v_call: TRBV6-1; j_call: TRBJ2-1; clone_size: few; d_call: TRBD1; cdr3_nt: TGTGCCAGCAGTGAAAACAGGGGGCGGAATGAGCAGTTCTTC; cdr3_aa: CASSENRGRNEQFF
v_call: TRBV27; j_call: TRBJ2-6; clone_size: .; d_call: .; cdr3_nt: TGTGCCAGCAGTATCGCGGGCCTTGGGGCCAACGTCCTGACTTTC; cdr3_aa: CASSIAGLGANVLTF
v_call: TRBV29-1; j_call: TRBJ2-7; clone_size: few; d_call: .; cdr3_nt: TGCAGCGTCTATCCTCTAGAGGGGCACTACGAGCAGTACTTC; cdr3_aa: CSVYPLEGHYEQYF
v_call: TRBV3-1; j_call: TRBJ2-1; clone_size: many; d_call: TRBD2; cdr3_nt: TGTGCCAGCAGGTGGGGGGAGGGCAATGAGCAGTTCTTC; cdr3_aa: CASRWGEGNEQFF
v_call: TRBV29-1; j_call: TRBJ1-2; clone_size: few; d_call: .; cdr3_nt: TGCAGCGTTGAAGTGGGTCGCTATGGCTACACCTTC; cdr3_aa: CSVEVGRYGYTF
v_call: TRBV5-1; j_call: TRBJ2-7; clone_size: few; d_call: .; cdr3_nt: TGCGCCAGCAGCTTGCAGGCAGCTGAACTCGGCGAGCAGTACTTC; cdr3_aa: CASSLQAAELGEQYF
v_call: TRBV7-2; j_call: TRBJ2-7; clone_size: .; d_call: .; cdr3_nt: TGTGCCAGCAGCTGGAGGGTCGGGATGGGGCATGGCGAGCAGTACTTC; cdr3_aa: CASSWRVGMGHGEQYF
v_call: TRBV27; j_call: TRBJ2-5; clone_size: few; d_call: .; cdr3_nt: TGTGCCAGCAGTTTATACAGGGCGGAGACCCAGTACTTC; cdr3_aa: CASSLYRAETQYF
v_call: TRBV7-2; j_call: TRBJ2-1; clone_size: .; d_call: .; cdr3_nt: TGTGCCAGCAGCCCCGACTCCGAAGAGACCCAGTTCTTC; cdr3_aa: CASSPDSEETQFF
v_call: TRBV20-1; j_call: TRBJ1-2; clone_size: .; d_call: TRBD1; cdr3_nt: TGCAGCGAAACCGGACAGGGCGGTTATGGCTACATCTTC; cdr3_aa: CSETGQGGYGYIF
v_call: TRBV25-1; j_call: TRBJ2-1; clone_size: few; d_call: TRBD2; cdr3_nt: TGTGCCAGCAGTTCGCCGGGACTAGCGGGAACTATTGAGCAGTTCTTC; cdr3_aa: CASSSPGLAGTIEQFF
v_call: TRBV6-1; j_call: TRBJ2-7; clone_size: .; d_call: TRBD2; cdr3_nt: TGTGCCAGTCGGACTAGCGGGAGTTCCTACAATGAACAGTACTTC; cdr3_aa: CASRTSGSSYNEQYF
v_call: TRBV2; j_call: TRBJ2-1; clone_size: .; d_call: TRBD2; cdr3_nt: TGTGCCCAACGGCCTTGGGCTAGCGGGAAGGTGGGCAATGAGCAGTTCTTC; cdr3_aa: CAQRPWASGKVGNEQFF
v_call: TRBV29-1; j_call: TRBJ2-5; clone_size: .; d_call: .; cdr3_nt: TGCAGCGCCGCCCCGGAGGGTCGAGAGACCCAGTACTTC; cdr3_aa: CSAAPEGRETQYF
v_call: TRBV7-3; j_call: TRBJ2-1; clone_size: .; d_call: TRBD2; cdr3_nt: TGTGCCAGCAAAAGCGGGGACTTGAATGAGCAGTTCTTC; cdr3_aa: CASKSGDLNEQFF
v_call: TRBV14; j_call: TRBJ2-1; clone_size: many; d_call: .; cdr3_nt: TGTGCCAGCAGCCAAGGGTACAATGAGCAGTTCTTC; cdr3_aa: CASSQGYNEQFF
v_call: TRBV4-3; j_call: TRBJ2-3; clone_size: .; d_call: .; cdr3_nt: TGCGCCAGCAGCCAAGGGGACACAGATACGCAGTATTTT; cdr3_aa: CASSQGDTDTQYF
v_call: TRBV11-2; j_call: TRBJ1-1; clone_size: .; d_call: TRBD1; cdr3_nt: TGTGCCAGCAGGGGGACAGCCACTGAAGCTTTCTTT; cdr3_aa: CASRGTATEAFF
v_call: TRBV7-2; j_call: TRBJ1-6; clone_size: few; d_call: .; cdr3_nt: TGTGCCAGCAGCCCATCAACGACAGTCTTGCCCCTCCACTTT; cdr3_aa: CASSPSTTVLPLHF
v_call: TRBV25-1; j_call: TRBJ1-4; clone_size: .; d_call: .; cdr3_nt: TGTGCCAGCAGTGAGGGACAAGCCTATAATGAAAAACTGTTTTTT; cdr3_aa: CASSEGQAYNEKLFF
v_call: TRBV5-1; j_call: TRBJ2-7; clone_size: .; d_call: .; cdr3_nt: TGCGCCAGCAGCCTTCTCCGGGGTATTAGCACCTACGAGCAGTACTTC; cdr3_aa: CASSLLRGISTYEQYF
v_call: TRBV3-1; j_call: TRBJ2-1; clone_size: few; d_call: TRBD1; cdr3_nt: TGTGCCAGCAGCCTTCGGACAGGGATGGACAATGAGCAGTTCTTC; cdr3_aa: CASSLRTGMDNEQFF
v_call: TRBV20-1; j_call: TRBJ2-5; clone_size: .; d_call: .; cdr3_nt: TGCAGTGCTAGTTTGGGGACCGACAATGAGCAGTACTTC; cdr3_aa: CSASLGTDNEQYF
v_call: TRBV10-3; j_call: TRBJ2-1; clone_size: .; d_call: .; cdr3_nt: TGTGCCCCAGGGTCCCCCAATGAGCAGTTCTTC; cdr3_aa: CAPGSPNEQFF
v_call: TRBV6-1; j_call: TRBJ2-7; clone_size: .; d_call: TRBD2; cdr3_nt: TGTGCCAGCAGCCCAGCGGGGGGCGATGGACTAGCGGGTTCCTACGAGCAGTACTTC; cdr3_aa: CASSPAGGDGLAGSYEQYF
v_call: TRBV25-1; j_call: TRBJ1-1; clone_size: few; d_call: .; cdr3_nt: TGTGCCAGCAGCCTTCTCGGCCGGGACACTGAAGCTTTCTTT; cdr3_aa: CASSLLGRDTEAFF
v_call: TRBV15; j_call: TRBJ2-5; clone_size: many; d_call: .; cdr3_nt: TGTGCCACCAGCAGAGAGGAGGGTACGAAGACCCAGTACTTC; cdr3_aa: CATSREEGTKTQYF
v_call: TRBV20-1; j_call: TRBJ2-1; clone_size: few; d_call: TRBD2; cdr3_nt: TGCGGTGCCGGGGGATTGGCGGGAGAGTCCTACAATGAGCAGTTCTTC; cdr3_aa: CGAGGLAGESYNEQFF
v_call: TRBV12-3/TRBV12-4; j_call: TRBJ2-7; clone_size: many; d_call: TRBD2; cdr3_nt: TGTGCCAGCAGTTTCACGGGACTAGCGGGAGCCCCCTACGAGCAGTACTTC; cdr3_aa: CASSFTGLAGAPYEQYF
v_call: TRBV4-2; j_call: TRBJ2-7; clone_size: few; d_call: TRBD1; cdr3_nt: TGTGCCAGCAGCCAACTGTACTCGGACAGGGGGTCCTACGAGCAGTACTTC; cdr3_aa: CASSQLYSDRGSYEQYF
v_call: TRBV4-1; j_call: TRBJ1-2; clone_size: .; d_call: .; cdr3_nt: TGCGCCAGCAGCCAAGGGGACGGGTTCTATGGCTACACCTTC; cdr3_aa: CASSQGDGFYGYTF
v_call: TRBV4-2; j_call: TRBJ2-1; clone_size: .; d_call: .; cdr3_nt: TGTGCCAGCAGCCAAGCGGGCGGTGACAATGAGCAGTTCTTC; cdr3_aa: CASSQAGGDNEQFF
v_call: TRBV6-5; j_call: TRBJ2-1; clone_size: few; d_call: TRBD1; cdr3_nt: TGTGCCAGCAGTTCGCCGGGACAGGGGTCTGAGCAGTTCTTC; cdr3_aa: CASSSPGQGSEQFF
v_call: TRBV6-2/TRBV6-3; j_call: TRBJ1-1; clone_size: .; d_call: .; cdr3_nt: TGTGCCAGCAGGTCCGGGACACCACGGAGTAAAGCTTTCTTT; cdr3_aa: CASRSGTPRSKAFF
v_call: TRBV28; j_call: TRBJ2-5; clone_size: few; d_call: .; cdr3_nt: TGTGCCAGCAGTGTAGTGCAGGGAGGGACCCAGTACTTC; cdr3_aa: CASSVVQGGTQYF